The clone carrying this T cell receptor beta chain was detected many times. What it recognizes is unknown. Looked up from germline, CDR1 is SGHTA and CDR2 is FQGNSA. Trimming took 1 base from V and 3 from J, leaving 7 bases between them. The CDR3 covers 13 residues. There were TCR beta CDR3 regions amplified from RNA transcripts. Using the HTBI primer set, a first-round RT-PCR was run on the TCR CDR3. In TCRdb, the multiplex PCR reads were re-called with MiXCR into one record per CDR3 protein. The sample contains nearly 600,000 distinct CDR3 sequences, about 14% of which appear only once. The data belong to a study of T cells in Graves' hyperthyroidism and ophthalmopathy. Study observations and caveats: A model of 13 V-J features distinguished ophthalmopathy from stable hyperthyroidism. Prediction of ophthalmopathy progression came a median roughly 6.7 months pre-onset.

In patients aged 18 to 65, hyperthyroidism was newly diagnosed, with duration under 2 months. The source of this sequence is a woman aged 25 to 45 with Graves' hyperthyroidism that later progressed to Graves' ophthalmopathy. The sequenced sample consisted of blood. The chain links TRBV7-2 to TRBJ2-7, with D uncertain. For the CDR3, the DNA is TGTGCCAGCAGCTTAGGGCACAACTACGAGCAGTACTTC. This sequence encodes CASSLGHNYEQYF.